This T cell receptor (beta chain) is from a study of radiotherapy plus CTLA-4 blockade in lung cancer. Assay: immunoSEQ multiplex PCR; the TCRdb copy retains only in-frame clones and omits some. The data show approximately 25,000 clones, around 66% seen once. Germline CDR1 SGHAT, CDR2 FQNNGV. The V end was cut by 3 bases, the J end by 4 bases, with 12 bases between. The CDR3 loop spans 14 amino acids. The V call is TRBV11-2, the J call TRBJ2-5; D is possibly TRBD2 (5 bases). This clonotype was obtained from a human donor with non-small cell lung cancer who had stable disease on radiotherapy plus ipilimumab. The sample here was peripheral blood, taken from a patient treated with radiotherapy plus ipilimumab. The DNA for the CDR3 is TGTGCCAGCAGCTTCCGTGTGGGGAGAGAGACCCAGTACTTC. Its protein product is CASSFRVGRETQYF.